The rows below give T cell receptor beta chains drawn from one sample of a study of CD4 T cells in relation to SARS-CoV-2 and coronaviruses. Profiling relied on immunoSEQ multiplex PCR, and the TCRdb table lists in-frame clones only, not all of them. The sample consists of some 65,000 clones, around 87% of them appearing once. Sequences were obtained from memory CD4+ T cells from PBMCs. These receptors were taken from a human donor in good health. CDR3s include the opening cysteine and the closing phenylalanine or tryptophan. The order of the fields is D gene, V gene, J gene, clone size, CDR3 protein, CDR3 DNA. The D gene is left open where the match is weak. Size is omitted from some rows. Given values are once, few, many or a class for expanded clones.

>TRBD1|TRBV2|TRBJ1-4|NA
CASSGQGTPNEKLFF
TGTGCCAGCAGTGGACAGGGGACCCCCAATGAAAAACTGTTTTTT
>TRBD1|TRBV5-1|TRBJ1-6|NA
CASSSPQGITGNSPLHF
TGCGCCAGCAGCTCCCCACAGGGGATAACTGGGAATTCACCCCTCCACTTT
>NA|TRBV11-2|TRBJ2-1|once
CASSLAGADEQFF
TGTGCCAGCAGCTTAGCGGGGGCGGATGAGCAGTTCTTC
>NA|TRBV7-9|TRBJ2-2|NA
CASTKWGRENTGELFF
TGTGCCAGCACCAAGTGGGGACGCGAGAACACCGGGGAGCTGTTTTTT
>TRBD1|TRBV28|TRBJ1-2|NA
CASSGQAYGYTF
TGTGCCAGCTCCGGACAGGCCTATGGCTACACCTTC
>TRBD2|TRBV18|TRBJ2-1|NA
CASSQGIAGSSNEQFF
TGTGCCAGCTCACAGGGAATAGCGGGATCCTCCAATGAGCAGTTCTTC
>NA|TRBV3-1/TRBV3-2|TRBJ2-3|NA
CASSPLASGTDTQYF
TGTGCCAGCAGCCCACTAGCTTCCGGGACAGATACGCAGTATTTT
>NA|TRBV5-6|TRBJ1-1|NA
CASSLDRGYTEAFF
TGTGCCAGCAGCTTAGATAGAGGGTACACTGAAGCTTTCTTT
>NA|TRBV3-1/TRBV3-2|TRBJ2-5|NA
CASSQAGPETQYF
TGTGCCAGCAGCCAAGCCGGACCAGAGACCCAGTACTTC
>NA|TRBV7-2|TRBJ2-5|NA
CASSLAPVRGETQYF
TGTGCCAGCAGCTTAGCGCCGGTTAGGGGAGAGACCCAGTACTTC
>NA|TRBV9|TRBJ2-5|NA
CASSVEETQYF
TGTGCCAGCAGCGTAGAAGAGACCCAGTACTTC
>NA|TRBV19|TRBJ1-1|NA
CASSILTEAFF
TGTGCCAGTAGTATCCTTACTGAAGCTTTCTTT
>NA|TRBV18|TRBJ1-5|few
CASSQGLDQPQHF
TGTGCCAGCTCACAGGGCCTGGACCAGCCCCAGCATTTT
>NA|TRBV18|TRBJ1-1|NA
CASSPLGDVNTEAFF
TGTGCCAGCTCACCGCTGGGGGATGTGAACACTGAAGCTTTCTTT
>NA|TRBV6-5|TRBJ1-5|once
CASRPTGNGQPQHF
TGTGCCAGCAGACCCACAGGGAATGGACAGCCCCAGCATTTT
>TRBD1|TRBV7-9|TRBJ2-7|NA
CASRSDRYNFRDEQYF
TGTGCCAGCAGGTCGGACAGGTACAACTTCCGAGACGAGCAGTACTTC
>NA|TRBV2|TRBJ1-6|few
CASNEQGGSYNSPLHF
TGTGCCAGCAACGAACAGGGAGGCTCCTATAATTCACCCCTCCACTTT
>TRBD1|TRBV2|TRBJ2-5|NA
CASSEEGQPQETQYF
TGTGCCAGCAGTGAAGAGGGACAGCCCCAAGAGACCCAGTACTTC
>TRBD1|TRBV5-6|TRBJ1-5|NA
CASSLAGGYSNQPQHF
TGTGCCAGCAGCTTGGCAGGGGGGTATAGCAATCAGCCCCAGCATTTT
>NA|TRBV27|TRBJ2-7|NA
CASSFYGTPYEQYF
TGTGCCAGCAGTTTTTACGGGACACCCTACGAGCAGTACTTC
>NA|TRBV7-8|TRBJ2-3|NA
CASSFSTDTQYF
TGTGCCAGCAGCTTCAGCACAGATACGCAGTATTTT
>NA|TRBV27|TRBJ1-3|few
CASSLTSGNTIYF
TGTGCCAGCAGTTTAACCTCTGGAAACACCATATATTTT
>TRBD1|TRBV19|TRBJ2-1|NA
CASSRDRENEQFF
TGTGCCAGTAGTAGGGACAGGGAGAATGAGCAGTTCTTC
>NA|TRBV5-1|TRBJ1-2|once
CASSLGQFINREGYTF
TGCGCCAGCAGCTTGGGGCAATTCATAAATCGTGAGGGCTACACCTTC
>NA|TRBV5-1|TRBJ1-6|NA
CASSLAGWGVSSPLHF
TGCGCCAGCAGCTTGGCCGGGTGGGGGGTCTCTTCACCCCTCCACTTT
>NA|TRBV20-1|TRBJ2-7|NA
CSSQESYEQYF
TGCAGTAGTCAAGAATCCTACGAGCAGTACTTC
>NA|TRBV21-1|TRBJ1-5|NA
CASTSRILVTGRTRGPQHF
TGTGCCAGCACCTCAAGGATACTCGTGACAGGTCGAACCCGGGGGCCCCAGCATTTT
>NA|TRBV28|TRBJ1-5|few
CASSFSRRYSNQPQHF
TGTGCCAGCAGTTTTAGCCGACGGTATAGCAATCAGCCCCAGCATTTT
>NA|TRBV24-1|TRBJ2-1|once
CATSDPQGQEQFF
TGTGCCACCAGTGATCCACAGGGTCAAGAGCAGTTCTTC
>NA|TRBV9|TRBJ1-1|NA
CASSVASPTHGVNTEAFF
TGTGCCAGCAGCGTAGCGTCACCCACCCACGGTGTGAACACTGAAGCTTTCTTT
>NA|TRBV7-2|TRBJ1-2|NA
CASRIRGMTALYGYTF
TGTGCCAGCAGGATCCGAGGCATGACCGCATTATATGGCTACACCTTC
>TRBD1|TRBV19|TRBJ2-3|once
CASSLGGLRTDTQYF
TGTGCCAGTAGCCTAGGGGGCCTCCGCACAGATACGCAGTATTTT
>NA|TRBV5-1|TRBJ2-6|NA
CASSLGGTGANVLTF
TGCGCCAGCAGCTTGGGGGGTACTGGGGCCAACGTCCTGACTTTC
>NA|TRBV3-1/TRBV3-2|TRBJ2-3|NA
CASSTRQDYTDTQYF
TGTGCCAGCAGCACCCGACAGGACTACACAGATACGCAGTATTTT
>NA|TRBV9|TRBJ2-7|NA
CASSVAPGTPEQYF
TGTGCCAGCAGCGTAGCTCCAGGGACGCCCGAGCAGTACTTC
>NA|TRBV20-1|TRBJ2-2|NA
CSASGGLRAGELFF
TGCAGTGCTAGTGGGGGGCTAAGAGCCGGGGAGCTGTTTTTT
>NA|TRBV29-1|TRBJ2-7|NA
CSVQGVGYEQYF
TGCAGCGTTCAGGGTGTAGGCTACGAGCAGTACTTC